These 26 T cell receptor beta chains were all obtained from the same sample, sequenced in a study of blood T cell repertoires in COVID-19. Assay: immunoSEQ multiplex PCR; the TCRdb copy retains only in-frame clones and omits some. The sample carries 130,000 to 150,000 clones, approximately 90% recorded once. Sequencing input: peripheral blood. The origin of the receptors is a woman in her fifties or sixties with active or convalescent COVID-19.

This chain links TRBV7-9 with TRBJ1-5; 8 bases are a match to TRBD1. Trimming at V came to 4 bases and at J to 3 bases, leaving 8 bases not matched to a gene. Germline CDR1 is SEHNR and CDR2 is FQNEAQ (reference sequence). The CDR3 contains 16 residues. CDR3 residues: CASSSGTGKNNQPQHF. CDR3 bases: TGTGCCAGCAGCTCGGGGACAGGAAAAAACAATCAGCCCCAGCATTTT.

This rearrangement joins TRBV4-1 to TRBJ1-1; 8 bases match TRBD1. The CDR3 covers 14 residues. The V and J ends lost 5 bases and 4 bases, in that order; junction bases with no gene match: 6. Germline CDR1 is MGHRA and CDR2 is YSYEKL. The CDR3 DNA reads TGCGCCAGCAGCAGGATGCAGGGGGCCACTGAAGCTTTCTTT. This encodes CASSRMQGATEAFF.

The chain recombines TRBV7-9 with TRBJ2-4, with D perhaps TRBD1 (6 bases). The CDR3 runs 18 residues. V lost 4 bases, J lost 2 bases, and 21 bases lay in between. Germline CDR1 and CDR2: SEHNR and FQNEAQ (reference sequence). The CDR3 loop is CASSSRDTSLGPKNIQYF. DNA of the CDR3: TGTGCCAGCAGCTCCCGGGACACCTCCTTAGGGCCCAAAAACATTCAGTACTTC.

This clone has just a few counts. The chain is built from TRBV10-3 and TRBJ2-3; D gene ambiguous. This CDR3 has 12 amino acids. Germline loops: CDR1 ENHRY, CDR2 SYGVKD. Trimming shortened V by 6 bases and J by 2 bases, and 6 bases separated the two germline ends. The CDR3 region has the DNA TGTGCCATCAGCTGGGCCACAGATACGCAGTATTTT. This sequence encodes CAISWATDTQYF.

The genes are TRBV10-3 and TRBJ1-5; TRBD1 matches 9 bases. V lost 5 bases and J lost 7; bases outside the gene matches: 9. CDR3 size: 15 residues. Germline-derived CDR1 and CDR2 are ENHRY and SYGVKD. The CDR3: CAISTAGTGYQPQHF. CDR3 bases: TGTGCCATCAGTACCGCCGGGACAGGGTACCAGCCCCAGCATTTT.

The chain has TRBV7-2 and TRBJ1-1; D gene uncertain. Trimming removed 0 bases at V and 6 bases at J, with 14 bases between. Germline loops: CDR1 SGHTA, CDR2 FQGNSA. This CDR3 has 15 amino acids. The CDR3 here is CASSLADTFIPEAFF. The DNA for the CDR3 is TGTGCCAGCAGCTTAGCCGACACCTTCATCCCTGAAGCTTTCTTT.

The chain is built from TRBV11-3 and TRBJ1-2, with 7 bases identical to TRBD1. CDR1 is SGHNT, CDR2 YENEEA, per germline. V lost 2 bases to trimming and J lost 6 bases; unmatched junction nucleotides: 6. This CDR3 spans 14 amino acids. CDR3 region: CASSLNGQGDGYTF. The CDR3 nucleotides read TGTGCCAGCAGCTTAAACGGTCAGGGGGATGGCTACACCTTC.

The chain joins TRBV30 to TRBJ1-1; 7 nucleotides agree with TRBD1. After removal of 0 bases from V and 4 bases from J, the junction contained 17 bases not matched to a gene. CDR1 is GTSNPN and CDR2 is SVGIG in the germline V gene (reference sequence). CDR3 length: 18 amino acids. The CDR3 bases are TGTGCCTGGAGTGTAATAAGTCGACAGGGTAGACTGGGCACTGAAGCTTTCTTT. This gives the protein CAWSVISRQGRLGTEAFF.

This chain connects TRBV29-1 to TRBJ1-2; D is unclear. There are 10 residues in the CDR3. Germline CDR1 and CDR2: SQVTM and ANQGSEA. Trimming pared 3 bases from V and 7 bases from J, leaving 6 bases between. For the CDR3, the DNA is TGCAGCGTTGAGTTGGCTGGCTACACCTTC. Its protein is CSVELAGYTF. The full variable domain, with the rest looked up from reference TRBV29-1 and TRBJ1-2, is SAVISQKPSRDICQRGTSLTIQCQVDSQVTMMFWYRQQPGQSLTLIATANQGSEATYESGFVIDKFPISRPNLTFSTLTVSNMSPEDSSIYLCSVELAGYTFGSGTRLTVV.

This clone was seen a single time. The chain employs TRBV29-1 and TRBJ2-3; no clear D. Germline V gene sequence: CDR1 SQVTM, CDR2 ANQGSEA. V dropped 0 bases and J dropped 7 bases, with 2 bases sitting between them. This CDR3 comprises 10 residues. The CDR3 DNA reads TGCAGCGTTGAAGATAATACGCAGTATTTT. Translating gives CSVEDNTQYF.

The chain employs TRBV11-2 and TRBJ1-6; no reliable D call. The CDR3 is 15 amino acids. The V end lost 2 bases, the J end lost 10 bases, and 15 bases lay between the germline ends. Looked up from germline, CDR1 is SGHAT and CDR2 is FQNNGV. The CDR3: CASSLLAGQGSPLHF. DNA for the CDR3: TGTGCCAGCAGCTTACTGGCAGGTCAAGGATCACCCCTCCACTTT.

The chain carries TRBV28 and TRBJ1-5; D may be TRBD1 (6 bases). The ends were cut back, 7 bases at V and 0 bases at J, with 19 bases in the middle. The germline V gene has CDR1 MDHEN and CDR2 SYDVKM. There are 17 residues in the CDR3. In DNA, the CDR3 is TGTGCCAGCACTGTATCTGAGGGGGTTTATAGCAATCAGCCCCAGCATTTT. Amino acids: CASTVSEGVYSNQPQHF.

The V and J genes are TRBV4-2 and TRBJ1-4; a possible D gene is TRBD1 (5 bases). V gave up 2 bases and J gave up 7 bases, with 14 bases separating them. CDR1 and CDR2 from the germline V gene are LGHNA and YNFKEQ. CDR3 size: 15 residues. CDR3 sequence (DNA): TGTGCCAGCAGCCAATCGGGGGGGAGCGGTGAAAAACTGTTTTTT. Its translation is CASSQSGGSGEKLFF.

This chain joins TRBV4-3 and TRBJ1-6, with D unclear. Germline values: CDR1 LGHNA, CDR2 YSLEER. Trimming stripped 0 bases from V and 7 bases from J, with 10 bases between. CDR3 length equals 15 residues. The CDR3: CASSQDQTVNSPLHF. The CDR3 DNA sequence: TGCGCCAGCAGCCAAGATCAAACAGTCAATTCACCCCTCCACTTT.

This clone was observed a single time. The CDR3 bases are TGTGCCGGAACCGGGGATAAGAATTCACCCCTCCACTTT. Translated: CAGTGDKNSPLHF. The V gene is TRBV30, the J gene TRBJ1-6, with D unclear. Trimming took off 8 bases at V and 7 bases at J, with 15 bases between the two ends. Germline V gene sequence: CDR1 GTSNPN, CDR2 SVGIG (reference sequence). This CDR3 is 13 amino acids long.

In this sample, this clone turned up a few times. The chain has TRBV4-1 and TRBJ2-7; TRBD1 might be the D (6 bases). The CDR3 has 17 residues. Between the trimmed V and J ends, which lost 5 bases and 2 bases, there was a span of 22 bases. Germline CDR1 and CDR2: MGHRA and YSYEKL. The CDR3 DNA sequence: TGCGCCAGCAGCTACCAAACTTCCGGGACACCCGCCTACGAGCAGTACTTC. This translates into CASSYQTSGTPAYEQYF.

The J gene is TRBJ2-2, the V gene TRBV6-2 or TRBV6-3, with D perhaps TRBD2 (5 bases). Germline V gives CDR1 MNHEY, CDR2 SVGEGT. Trimming left V 0 bases short and J 9 bases short, with 14 bases between. There are 15 residues in the CDR3. This CDR3 reads CASSYSNEGDRELFF. For the CDR3, the DNA is TGTGCCAGCAGTTACTCGAATGAGGGAGACAGGGAGCTGTTTTTT.

This chain uses TRBV10-3 with TRBJ1-2; a weak D match, TRBD1 (6 bases). V lost 3 bases, J lost 4 bases, and 12 bases lay in between. This CDR3 has 14 amino acids. Germline V gene sequence: CDR1 ENHRY, CDR2 SYGVKD. CDR3 bases: TGTGCCATCAGTGACCGACAGGCGTTCTATGGCTACACCTTC. Protein sequence: CAISDRQAFYGYTF.

V gene TRBV11-2 combines with J gene TRBJ2-3; 8 nucleotides match TRBD2. Germline V gene data show CDR1 as SGHAT and CDR2 as FQNNGV. J gave up 4 bases and V 0 bases, and 9 bases lay outside the gene matches. CDR3 length: 17 amino acids. The CDR3 DNA sequence: TGTGCCAGCAGCTTAGATCGGGGGGGAGAAGGCGCAGATACGCAGTATTTT. Translated, it gives CASSLDRGGEGADTQYF.

About this clone: Within the sample, other DNA sequences also encode this same CDR3. The chain couples TRBV5-4 to TRBJ2-3; D is perhaps TRBD2 (5 bases). V was trimmed by 2 bases and J by 2 bases, leaving 9 bases between them. This CDR3 is built from 14 residues. Germline CDR1 reads SGHNT; CDR2 reads YYREEE (reference sequence). The CDR3 DNA sequence: TGTGCCAGCAGCTTAAGAGGGAACACAGATACGCAGTATTTT. Amino acids: CASSLRGNTDTQYF.

The chain combines TRBV3-1 (or the pseudogene TRBV3-2) with TRBJ2-7; TRBD1 matches at 7 bases. Germline CDR1 LGHDT, CDR2 YNNKEL (reference sequence). The CDR3 length is 13 residues. V lost 4 bases and J lost 1; bases outside the gene matches: 1. CDR3: CASSPGQSYEQYF. The CDR3 DNA is TGTGCCAGCAGCCCGGGACAGTCCTACGAGCAGTACTTC.

This chain joins TRBV9 and TRBJ2-1; possibly TRBD1 for D (6 bases). The ends were cut back, 0 bases at V and 3 bases at J, with 7 bases in the middle. The CDR3 has 14 residues. Germline V gene lookup returns CDR1 SGDLS and CDR2 YYNGEE. In nucleotides, the CDR3 is TGTGCCAGCAGCGTAGAGGGGGTCTACAATGAGCAGTTCTTC. Translating it yields CASSVEGVYNEQFF.

The J gene is TRBJ2-7, the V gene TRBV7-8; 11 bases agree with TRBD1. Germline loops: CDR1 SGHVS, CDR2 FQNEAQ. CDR3 length: 18 amino acids. V dropped 2 bases and J dropped 2; count of bases not matched to a gene: 11. DNA of the CDR3: TGTGCCAGCAGCTTACAGGGACAGGGGGGCCCCTCCACCTACGAGCAGTACTTC. Translated: CASSLQGQGGPSTYEQYF.

This chain connects TRBV7-2 to TRBJ1-1; D perhaps matches TRBD1 (5 bases). In germline, CDR1 is SGHTA, CDR2 FQGNSA. V lost 3 bases and J lost 3, with 11 bases in between. The CDR3 runs to 14 residues. This CDR3 is CASSLEGLYTEAFF. The CDR3 DNA is TGTGCCAGCAGCTTGGAGGGGTTGTACACTGAAGCTTTCTTT.

The chain links TRBV9 to TRBJ1-1; 8 bases are shared with TRBD1. The CDR3 runs to 15 residues. Trimming took 3 bases from V and 3 from J; bases not matched to a gene: 7. Germline V gene sequence: CDR1 SGDLS, CDR2 YYNGEE. CDR3 in DNA: TGTGCCAGCAGCGGAAGGACAGGGAGGGACACTGAAGCTTTCTTT. Translating gives CASSGRTGRDTEAFF. Combining the CDR3 with reference TRBV9 and TRBJ1-1 gives the whole variable domain DSGVTQTPKHLITATGQRVTLRCSPRSGDLSVYWYQQSLDQGLQFLIQYYNGEERAKGNILERFSAQQFPDLHSELNLSSLELGDSALYFCASSGRTGRDTEAFFGQGTRLTVV.

V usage is TRBV14 and J usage is TRBJ1-1; possibly TRBD1 for D (6 bases). Trimming pared 6 bases from V and 2 bases from J, leaving 16 bases between. Germline V gives CDR1 SGHDN, CDR2 FVKESK. CDR3 length: 15 amino acids. CDR3 loop: CASSYISGANTEAFF. The CDR3 DNA reads as TGTGCCAGCAGTTATATTTCAGGGGCCAACACTGAAGCTTTCTTT.